The 8 T cell receptor beta chains in this list originate from one sample, sequenced in a study of T cell responses to AZD1222 COVID-19 vaccine. TCRdb's table, derived via immunoSEQ multiplex PCR, lists solely in-frame clones and lacks some. The sample carries around 96,000 clones, more than 70% recorded once. Material: peripheral blood, obtained on day 0 of AZD1222 vaccination. Receptors were obtained from an adult in good health.

The rearrangement joins TRBV5-1 to TRBJ1-1; D may be TRBD1 (5 bases). Looked up from germline, CDR1 is SGHRS and CDR2 is YFSETQ. The CDR3 loop spans 12 amino acids. V lost 5 bases and J lost 6, with 11 bases in between. The CDR3 bases are TGCGCCAGCAGTATCACGGGGCCTGAAGCTTTCTTT. Amino acid sequence: CASSITGPEAFF.

As DNA, the CDR3 is TGCGCCAGCAGGGCTGGGGGCGATGAAAAACTGTTTTTT. Amino acids: CASRAGGDEKLFF. This chain uses TRBV5-1 with TRBJ1-4; maybe TRBD1 (6 bases). Trimming shortened V by 5 bases and J by 6 bases, and 11 bases separated the two germline ends. This CDR3 has 13 amino acids. CDR1 is SGHRS, CDR2 YFSETQ, per germline. Full variable domain (missing parts from reference TRBV5-1 and TRBJ1-4): KAGVTQTPRYLIKTRGQQVTLSCSPISGHRSVSWYQQTPGQGLQFLFEYFSETQRNKGNFPGRFSGRQFSNSRSEMNVSTLELGDSALYLCASRAGGDEKLFFGSGTQLSVL.

The V call is TRBV19, the J call TRBJ1-5; a weak D match, TRBD1 (6 bases). CDR1 is LNHDA and CDR2 is SQIVND in the germline V gene (reference sequence). The CDR3 loop spans 14 amino acids. V shed 6 bases and J shed 0 bases, with 9 bases lying between them. CDR3 in DNA: TGTGCCAGTAGCGACAGGTTTAGCAATCAGCCCCAGCATTTT. Amino acids: CASSDRFSNQPQHF.

V is TRBV6-5 and J is TRBJ1-3, with D hard to call. Germline V gene lookup returns CDR1 MNHEY and CDR2 SVGAGI. V shed 11 bases and J shed 0 bases, with 11 bases lying between them. The CDR3 length is 13 residues. The CDR3 sequence: CAATDNSGNTIYF. CDR3 nucleotides: TGTGCCGCCACTGACAACTCTGGAAACACCATATATTTT.

This chain joins TRBV5-1 and TRBJ1-6; no firm D call. The CDR3 is made up of 17 amino acids. The germline gives CDR1 SGHRS, CDR2 YFSETQ. Trimming stripped 0 bases from V and 0 bases from J, with 10 bases between. The DNA of the CDR3 is TGCGCCAGCAGCTTGGGCCTGACGAGCTCCTATAATTCACCCCTCCACTTT. Protein product: CASSLGLTSSYNSPLHF. Supplemented by reference TRBV5-1 and TRBJ1-6, the full variable domain reads KAGVTQTPRYLIKTRGQQVTLSCSPISGHRSVSWYQQTPGQGLQFLFEYFSETQRNKGNFPGRFSGRQFSNSRSEMNVSTLELGDSALYLCASSLGLTSSYNSPLHFGNGTRLTVT.

The chain combines TRBV27 with TRBJ1-1; a possible D gene is TRBD1 (5 bases). CDR1 is MNHEY, CDR2 SMNVEV, per germline (reference sequence). Between the trimmed V and J ends, which lost 2 bases and 5 bases, there was a span of 9 bases. This CDR3 has 13 residues. This CDR3 reads CASSLTQGTEAFF. CDR3 coding DNA: TGTGCCAGCAGTTTAACCCAGGGAACTGAAGCTTTCTTT.

The rearrangement links TRBV7-8 to TRBJ2-1; no firm D call. The germline CDR1 and CDR2 sequences are SGHVS and FQNEAQ. The CDR3 loop spans 12 amino acids. V was shortened by 5 bases and J by 13 bases, with 15 bases between the two germline ends. The CDR3 region has the DNA TGTGCCAGCAGCAGAGAATTGGCTTCACAGTTCTTC. Translating it yields CASSRELASQFF.

The CDR3 DNA is TGCGCCAGCAGCCAAGAGGTAGTCGGGGATCGTTTTAACTATGGCTACACCTTC. Translation gives CASSQEVVGDRFNYGYTF. The chain uses TRBV4-3 and TRBJ1-2; D call uncertain. This CDR3 contains 18 residues. Trimming shortened V by 0 bases and J by 1 base, and 18 bases separated the two germline ends. The germline gives CDR1 LGHNA, CDR2 YSLEER.